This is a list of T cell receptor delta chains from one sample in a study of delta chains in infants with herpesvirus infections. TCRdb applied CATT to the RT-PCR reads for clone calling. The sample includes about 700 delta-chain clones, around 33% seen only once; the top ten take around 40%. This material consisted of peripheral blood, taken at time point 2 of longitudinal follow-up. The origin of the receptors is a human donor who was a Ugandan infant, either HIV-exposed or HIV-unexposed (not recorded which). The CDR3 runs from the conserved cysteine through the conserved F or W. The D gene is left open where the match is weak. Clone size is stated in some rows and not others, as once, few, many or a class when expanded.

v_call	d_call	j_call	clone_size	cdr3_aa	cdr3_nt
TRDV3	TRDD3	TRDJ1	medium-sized	CASPYWGIPTDKLIF	TGTGCCTCCCCGTACTGGGGGATACCAACCGATAAACTCATCTTT
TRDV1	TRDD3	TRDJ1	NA	CALGRSYRTGATDKLIF	TGTGCTCTTGGACGGTCCTATCGTACTGGGGCCACCGATAAACTCATCTTT
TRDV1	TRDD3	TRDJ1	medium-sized	CALGEVPGIRGTDKLIF	TGTGCTCTTGGGGAAGTTCCGGGGATACGCGGCACCGATAAACTCATCTTT
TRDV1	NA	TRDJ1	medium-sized	CALDPYLGVSTVTRRGVLSGVYTDKLIF	TGTGCTCTTGACCCCTACTTAGGGGTGAGTACAGTGACCCGTCGTGGGGTACTATCTGGAGTGTACACCGATAAACTCATCTTT
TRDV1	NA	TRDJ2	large	CALGETPWASWTFKTAQLFF	TGTGCTCTTGGGGAAACCCCCTGGGCCTCTTGGACGTTTAAGACAGCACAACTCTTCTTT
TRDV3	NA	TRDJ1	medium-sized	CAFIRSYLVTLWGTISYTDKLIF	TGTGCCTTTATAAGGTCCTACCTAGTTACTTTATGGGGGACCATATCGTACACCGATAAACTCATCTTT
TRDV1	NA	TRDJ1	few	CALGKESGIPDELIF	TGTGCTCTTGGGAAAGAGTCGGGGATTCCTGATGAACTCATCTTT
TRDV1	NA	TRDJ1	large	CALGEKPLGKLIF	TGTGCTCTTGGGGAGAAACCCTTGGGCAAACTCATCTTT
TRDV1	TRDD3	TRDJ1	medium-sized	CALRTVCTGGYADKLIF	TGTGCTCTTCGAACTGTGTGTACTGGGGGATACGCCGATAAACTCATCTTT
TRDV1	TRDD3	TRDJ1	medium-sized	CALGNGGRPQCYWGVHTDKLIF	TGTGCTCTTGGGAACGGAGGAAGGCCCCAGTGCTACTGGGGGGTCCACACCGATAAACTCATCTTT
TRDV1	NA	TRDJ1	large	CALGDLPRGSHLRLYTDKLIF	TGTGCTCTTGGGGACTTACCACGGGGTTCCCACCTAAGGTTGTACACCGATAAACTCATCTTT
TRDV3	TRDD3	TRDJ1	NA	CAFGVSLGLTCGLGDPGKLIF	TGTGCCTTTGGAGTCTCGCTTGGACTTACTTGTGGGCTGGGGGACCCGGGTAAACTCATCTTT
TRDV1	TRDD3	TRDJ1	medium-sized	CALGPSTFYWGSFLSPDKLIF	TGTGCTCTTGGGCCCTCTACGTTTTACTGGGGGAGCTTTCTTAGCCCCGATAAACTCATCTTT
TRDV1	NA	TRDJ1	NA	CALGDPPDFPADPWDRLYTDKLIF	TGTGCTCTTGGGGACCCACCAGATTTTCCTGCCGACCCGTGGGATAGGTTGTACACCGATAAACTCATCTTT
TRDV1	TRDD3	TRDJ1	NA	CALGEQEAHRPHWGAVDKLIF	TGTGCTCTTGGGGAACAAGAAGCCCACCGGCCGCACTGGGGGGCTGTAGATAAACTCATCTTT
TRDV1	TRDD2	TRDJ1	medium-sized	CALGSPSYGTTGVPDKLIF	TGTGCTCTTGGGTCACCTTCCTACGGTACTACTGGGGTGCCCGATAAACTCATCTTT
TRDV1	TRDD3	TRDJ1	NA	CALGDWGYATDKLIF	TGTGCTCTTGGGGACTGGGGATACGCTACCGATAAACTCATCTTT
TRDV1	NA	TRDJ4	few	CALGGFPSYKPRGDTVRPLIF	TGTGCTCTTGGGGGGTTCCCTTCCTACAAACCGAGGGGGGATACTGTCAGACCCCTGATCTTT
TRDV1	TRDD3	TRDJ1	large	CALGELDLPKLGGTDKLIF	TGTGCTCTTGGGGAACTAGACCTCCCCAAACTGGGGGGTACCGATAAACTCATCTTT
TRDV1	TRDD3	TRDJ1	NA	CALGERYGLLALYWGMSDKLIF	TGTGCTCTTGGGGAACGGTACGGCCTTTTGGCCTTGTACTGGGGGATGTCCGATAAACTCATCTTT
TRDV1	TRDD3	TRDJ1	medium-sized	CALGEPLSERRFVPLGDTSKLIF	TGTGCTCTTGGGGAGCCCCTAAGCGAACGTCGTTTTGTCCCTCTGGGGGATACGTCAAAACTCATCTTT
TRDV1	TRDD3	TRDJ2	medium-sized	CALGNEAGLEYWGIPPLTAQLFF	TGTGCTCTTGGGAATGAGGCGGGGCTAGAGTACTGGGGGATACCCCCTTTGACAGCACAACTCTTCTTT
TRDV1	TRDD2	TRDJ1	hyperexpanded	CALGELAPLTFLSLAYFSLYTDKLIF	TGTGCTCTTGGGGAACTGGCCCCCTTGACCTTCCTATCACTGGCGTACTTCTCACTGTACACCGATAAACTCATCTTT
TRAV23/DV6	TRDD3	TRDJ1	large	CAASKAGLFGGYGVRTDKLIF	TGTGCAGCAAGCAAAGCCGGCCTATTTGGGGGATACGGAGTGAGGACCGATAAACTCATCTTT
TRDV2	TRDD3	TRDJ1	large	CACDTVGDRSGTDKLIF	TGTGCCTGTGACACCGTGGGGGATCGGTCCGGCACCGATAAACTCATCTTT
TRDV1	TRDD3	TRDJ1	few	CALGELAFSTLLLGDTDKLIF	TGTGCTCTTGGGGAATTGGCCTTCTCAACGCTTCTACTGGGGGATACCGATAAACTCATCTTT
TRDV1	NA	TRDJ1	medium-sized	CALGEAPWDYVADWNKLIF	TGTGCTCTTGGGGAAGCCCCCTGGGACTACGTGGCAGACTGGAACAAACTCATCTTT
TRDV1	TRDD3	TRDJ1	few	CALGELFPYWGILSKYTDKLIF	TGTGCTCTTGGGGAACTGTTCCCATACTGGGGGATACTCTCAAAATACACCGATAAACTCATCTTT
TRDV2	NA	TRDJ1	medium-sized	CACDAVGGTRGTPQGTDKLIF	TGTGCCTGTGACGCCGTTGGGGGCACGCGGGGAACTCCCCAGGGGACCGATAAACTCATCTTT
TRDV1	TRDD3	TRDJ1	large	CALGESNVQLRYWGIGGDTDKLIF	TGTGCTCTTGGGGAAAGTAACGTTCAATTGCGGTACTGGGGGATCGGGGGAGACACCGATAAACTCATCTTT
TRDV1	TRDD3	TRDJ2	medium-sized	CALPPPSPTSNWGIRRAQLFF	TGTGCTCTCCCCCCTCCTTCCCCTACTTCGAACTGGGGGATACGCCGAGCACAACTCTTCTTT
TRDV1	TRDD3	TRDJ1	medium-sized	CALGELQTRYWGTSTDKLIF	TGTGCTCTTGGGGAACTCCAGACCCGTTACTGGGGGACCAGCACCGATAAACTCATCTTT
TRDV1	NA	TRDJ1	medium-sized	CALGELGDVLDKLIF	TGTGCTCTTGGGGAACTGGGGGACGTCCTCGATAAACTCATCTTT
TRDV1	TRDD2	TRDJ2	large	CALGEPLFLHTIVALTAQLFF	TGTGCTCTTGGGGAACCCCTTTTCCTACATACTATCGTTGCTTTGACAGCACAACTCTTCTTT
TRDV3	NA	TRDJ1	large	CAFIYTDKLIF	TGTGCCTTCATTTACACCGATAAACTCATCTTT
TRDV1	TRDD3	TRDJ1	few	CALGETVRVYWGIRGDKLIF	TGTGCTCTTGGGGAAACGGTCAGAGTCTACTGGGGGATACGAGGCGATAAACTCATCTTT
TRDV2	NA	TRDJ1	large	CACDTPPTYTDKLIF	TGTGCCTGTGACACTCCCCCCACCTACACCGATAAACTCATCTTT
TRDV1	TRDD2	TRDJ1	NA	CALGEPSFLRWGGSGVGYTDKLIF	TGTGCTCTTGGGGAGCCGTCCTTCCTACGATGGGGGGGATCTGGTGTGGGGTACACCGATAAACTCATCTTT
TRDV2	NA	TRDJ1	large	CACDTGRPTDKLIF	TGTGCCTGTGACACCGGGAGGCCAACCGATAAACTCATCTTT
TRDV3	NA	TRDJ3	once	CAFPKMRDRKDSSWDTRQMFF	TGTGCCTTTCCTAAGATGCGGGATAGAAAGGACAGCTCCTGGGACACCCGACAGATGTTTTTC
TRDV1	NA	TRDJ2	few	CALGELSICSSLTAQLFF	TGTGCTCTTGGGGAACTATCCATCTGCTCGTCTTTGACAGCACAACTCTTCTTT
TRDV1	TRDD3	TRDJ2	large	CALGSRGGLWGITPALTAQLFF	TGTGCTCTTGGGTCTCGAGGGGGCCTCTGGGGGATAACCCCAGCTTTGACAGCACAACTCTTCTTT
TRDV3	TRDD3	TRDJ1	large	CASDWGYTDKLIF	TGTGCCTCGGACTGGGGGTACACCGATAAACTCATCTTT
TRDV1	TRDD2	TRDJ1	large	CALGNRQFLPALVSDKLIF	TGTGCTCTTGGGAACCGTCAATTCCTACCCGCCCTCGTATCTGATAAACTCATCTTT
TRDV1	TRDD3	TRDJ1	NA	CALGELGGYSPSPTFYWGIPKITDKLIF	TGTGCTCTTGGGGAACTAGGAGGCTACAGCCCCTCCCCGACATTCTACTGGGGGATACCGAAGATTACCGATAAACTCATCTTT
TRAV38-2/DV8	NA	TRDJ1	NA	CAYRIPSYGDWGADKLIF	TGTGCTTATAGGATCCCTTCCTACGGCGACTGGGGGGCCGATAAACTCATCTTT
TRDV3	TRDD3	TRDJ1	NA	CASDYWGIQTDKLIF	TGTGCCTCCGATTACTGGGGGATACAAACCGATAAACTCATCTTT
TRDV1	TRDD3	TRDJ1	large	CALGETSDPGDTGTDKLIF	TGTGCTCTTGGGGAAACCTCCGATCCGGGGGATACAGGCACCGATAAACTCATCTTT
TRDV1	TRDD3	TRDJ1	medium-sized	CALGELPLFYWGIGDTDKLIF	TGTGCTCTTGGGGAACTGCCCTTGTTTTACTGGGGGATAGGGGACACCGATAAACTCATCTTT
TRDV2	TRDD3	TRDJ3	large	CACDTGPWGIRDWDTRQMFF	TGTGCCTGTGACACCGGTCCATGGGGGATACGCGACTGGGACACCCGACAGATGTTTTTC
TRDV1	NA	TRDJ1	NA	CALGEPFLFWGPIVMTDKLIF	TGTGCTCTTGGGGAACCGTTCCTTTTTTGGGGACCCATAGTGATGACTGATAAACTCATCTTT
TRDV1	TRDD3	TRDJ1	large	CALGGPPPYWGIKNTDKLIF	TGTGCTCTTGGGGGACCCCCACCGTACTGGGGGATAAAGAACACCGATAAACTCATCTTT
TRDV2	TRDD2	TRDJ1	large	CACDTGGPSYLGLNVGADKLIF	TGTGCCTGTGACACCGGTGGACCTTCCTATTTGGGCCTGAATGTGGGAGCCGATAAACTCATCTTT
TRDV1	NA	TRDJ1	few	CALGELPRRGDYTDKLIF	TGTGCTCTTGGGGAACTTCCCCGGCGGGGAGACTACACCGATAAACTCATCTTT